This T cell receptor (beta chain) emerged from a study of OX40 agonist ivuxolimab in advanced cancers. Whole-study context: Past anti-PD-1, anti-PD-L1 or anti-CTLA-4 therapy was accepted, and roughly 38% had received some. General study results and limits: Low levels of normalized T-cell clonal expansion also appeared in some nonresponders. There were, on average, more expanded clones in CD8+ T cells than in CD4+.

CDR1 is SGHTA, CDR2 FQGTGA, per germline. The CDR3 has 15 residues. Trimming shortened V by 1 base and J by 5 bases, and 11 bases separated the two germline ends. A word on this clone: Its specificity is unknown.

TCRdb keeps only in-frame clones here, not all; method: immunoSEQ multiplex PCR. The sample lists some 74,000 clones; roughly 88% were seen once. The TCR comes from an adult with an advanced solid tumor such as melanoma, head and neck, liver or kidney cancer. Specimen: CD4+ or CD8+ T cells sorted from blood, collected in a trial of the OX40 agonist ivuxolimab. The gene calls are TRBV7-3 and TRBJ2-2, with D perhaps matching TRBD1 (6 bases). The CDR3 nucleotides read TGTGCCAGCAGCTTAAATCCAGGGGCGACCGGGGAGCTGTTTTTT. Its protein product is CASSLNPGATGELFF.